This TCR beta chain is drawn from a study of liver allograft versus peripheral blood T cells. Study context: Hepatic allograft T cell receptor repertoires were evaluated relative to those present in recipients' peripheral blood.

On this clonotype: As yet, its antigen is unknown.

TCRdb recomputed calls from the reads with MiXCR, one row per CDR3 protein. The table shows 15,000 or so distinct CDR3 sequences, with roughly a fifth occurring only once. General observations from the study: Reportedly, the T cell receptor repertoires inside liver allografts were not the same as those in peripheral blood.

Trimming shortened V by 1 base and J by 4 bases, and 5 bases separated the two germline ends. Germline loops: CDR1 MDHEN, CDR2 SYDVKM. The CDR3 spans 12 residues. The V call is TRBV28, the J call TRBJ2-7; D call uncertain. This TCR derives from a human patient who had a liver transplant. The graft donor may be the source of some T cells. CDR3 loop: CASSLSTYEQYF. CDR3 sequence (DNA): TGTGCCAGCAGTTTATCCACTTACGAGCAGTACTTC.